This T cell receptor beta chain came from a study of T cell responses to AZD1222 COVID-19 vaccine. Whole-study results and caveats: The donors showed a predominance of white British ancestry and of females, with possible underestimation of clonal diversity.

Trimming pared 6 bases from V and 5 bases from J, leaving 17 bases between. The CDR3 contains 14 residues. The germline gives CDR1 MNHEY, CDR2 SMNVEV (reference sequence). Remarks on this clone: Its target is not known.

TCRdb keeps only in-frame clones here, not all; method: immunoSEQ multiplex PCR. The sample contains under 150,000 clones, roughly 90% of which appear only once. This sample comprised peripheral blood, obtained on day 0 of AZD1222 vaccination. This chain joins TRBV27 and TRBJ2-7; D gene ambiguous. The sequence was obtained from an adult in good health. For the CDR3, the DNA is TGTGCCAGCAGGGCCCCGCGGAGTATTGACGAGCAGTACTTC. Translation: CASRAPRSIDEQYF.